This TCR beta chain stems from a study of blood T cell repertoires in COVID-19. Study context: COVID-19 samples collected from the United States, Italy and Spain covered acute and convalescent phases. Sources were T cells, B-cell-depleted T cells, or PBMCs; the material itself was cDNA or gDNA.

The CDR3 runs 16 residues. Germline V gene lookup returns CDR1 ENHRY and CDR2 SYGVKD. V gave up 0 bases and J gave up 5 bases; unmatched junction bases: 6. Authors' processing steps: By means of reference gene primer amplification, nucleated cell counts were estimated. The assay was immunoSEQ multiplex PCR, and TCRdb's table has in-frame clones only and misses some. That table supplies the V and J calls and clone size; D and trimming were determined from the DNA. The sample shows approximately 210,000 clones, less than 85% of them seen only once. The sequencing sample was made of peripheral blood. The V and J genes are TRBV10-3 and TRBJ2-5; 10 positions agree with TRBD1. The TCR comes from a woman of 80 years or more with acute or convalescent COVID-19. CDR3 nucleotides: TGTGCCATCAGTGAGTCTAGGACAGGGGGTCTGGAGACCCAGTACTTC. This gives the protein CAISESRTGGLETQYF.